This T cell receptor (beta chain) was sequenced during a study of cytomegalovirus exposure and HLA in healthy donors (dated by TCRdb to about 2017). Study-wide context: An earlier analysis of approximately 600 of the donors reported more than 250 Gb of sequence data and some 120 million unique TCR beta sequences from 150 million to 200 million T cells. All discovery cohort repertoires had been generated on a single sequencing platform. The study profiled the T cell repertoires of 500 to 800 subjects by immunosequencing and related them to cytomegalovirus serostatus. To decide whether each TCR beta V gene segment behaved as functional or pseudogenic, an earlier analysis of approximately 600 of the donors relied on high-throughput TCR beta sequencing. Of the roughly 400 genotyped donors, about 80% fell in the genetic ancestry cluster associated with self-reported Caucasian donors. A later analysis re-examined previously published TCR beta repertoires from about 670 donors and added high-resolution HLA genotyping to investigate patterns of TCR occurrence. The number of typed donors differed by locus: about 620-640 for A, B, C, DRB1 and DQB1; approximately 520 for DQA1; some 590 for DPA1; and some 430 for DPB1. Rather than using new phenotypic data, the later analysis identified candidate immune exposures from TCR beta sequences and from how often those sequences occurred across donors. HLA typing included class I and class II loci at four-digit resolution. A later genetic analysis used genome-wide SNP genotypes for about 65% of the roughly 670 donors, treating that subset as a discovery cohort. In addition to the first cohort of around 670 subjects, a separate validation cohort of 100 to 150 different subjects was used. The study was designed to test whether signatures of past pathogen exposure could be identified by cataloging public T cell receptors. Among some 400 genotyped donors of the cohort, an average of roughly 230,000 unique TCR beta nucleotide sequences was sequenced per donor, of which 15% to 20% were non-productive. Because of strong linkage in the cohort, roughly five DR-DQ haplotypes were treated as single units for association and clustering. To predict cytomegalovirus infection status, the study combined high-throughput TCR immunosequencing, statistical association of individual TCRs with disease status, and machine learning. Alongside the repertoire data, information on donor age, sex, ethnicity and CMV serostatus was compiled. An early release that covered more than 550 HLA-typed donors contained approximately 290 gigabases of sequencing data and roughly 84 million unique TCR sequences.

About this clone: Its antigen has not been determined. Other DNA sequences in this sample translate to the same CDR3.

In total, approximately 690 healthy bone marrow donors made up the cohort. At the time of sampling, every cohort member was nominally healthy, though immune exposures that went unrecorded were likely present. The donor was CMV seropositive and belonged to the group of about 290 seropositive cohort members. Each donor provided a peripheral blood sample, and peripheral blood mononuclear cells were used for TCR beta sequencing. The Qiagen DNeasy Blood Extraction Kit was used to extract genomic DNA from the blood cell samples. The library came from the immunoSEQ multiplex PCR assay. For the multiplex PCR, a mixture combining 60 forward primers for TCR Vbeta segments and 13 reverse primers for TCR Jbeta segments was used. A multiplex PCR assay on genomic DNA amplified the CDR3 region of rearranged TCR beta genes. The amplified TCR beta libraries were sequenced on the Illumina HiSeq System as 87-base-pair reads. The study's own analysis went as follows. A later analysis tallied 75 million to 95 million unique TCR beta chains across the 650 to 750 repertoires, and approximately 12 million of those chains were shared by two or more donors. Raw reads were error-corrected and collapsed into unique sequences by a nearest-neighbor algorithm in which closely related sequences were merged to remove PCR and sequencing errors. To assign V, D and J gene segments, CDR3 sequences were aligned to IMGT reference sequences. For a sequence to be retained, a match of at least six nucleotides was required to both a V gene segment and a J gene segment. A rearrangement counted as productive if the CDR3 had no stop codons and remained in frame with V and J, and every other rearrangement counted as non-productive. Following IMGT convention, CDR3 was defined as the stretch from the second conserved V-encoded cysteine to the conserved J-encoded phenylalanine. Sequences without an unambiguous match to a single V gene segment were excluded from the earlier analysis of 587 of the donors. In an earlier analysis of several hundred of the donors, V segments were called functional above 56.7% productive rearrangements and were called segregating when the between-donor standard deviation exceeded 5%. To diagnose cytomegalovirus status from the catalog of TCR beta chain sequences, a statistical classification framework was built. In a later analysis, V and J genes were assigned by comparing TCR nucleotide sequences against IMGT/GENE-DB human TR gene sequences. The TCRdist pipeline was used in a later analysis to assign CDR3 sequences and most-parsimonious VDJ recombination scenarios. In a later analysis, every TCR beta chain was defined by the combination of its CDR3 amino acid sequence and its V-gene family, and reads without a unique V-gene family were dropped. A later analysis removed several hundred highly shared, low-generation-probability nucleotide sequences to deal with suspected cross-contamination and a sequencing artifact. For each public chain, a later analysis derived a clonal expansion index from normalized ranks of inferred template counts within each repertoire. A later analysis computed generation probabilities with a VDJ recombination model fitted to out-of-frame rearrangements, and checked the results against IGoR. A later analysis scored TCR-TCR, TCR-HLA and TCR-CMV co-occurrence with hypergeometric tests, applying a repertoire-size bias correction to TCR pairs. False discovery rates were estimated in a later analysis by permuting HLA or CMV assignments 20 times. In a later analysis, co-occurring TCRs were grouped using DBSCAN, and TCRdist sequence similarity was added for clustering within HLA-allele-positive subsets. Repertoires with fewer than 30,000 or more than 120,000 public chains were left out of co-occurrence clustering, as were five repertoires with anomalous nucleotide sharing. TCRdb's version of the immuneACCESS table is confined to in-frame rearrangements and falls short of the full clone set. An unresolved V gene accounts for under half of the shortfall where checked; the remainder is of unknown origin. That table supplies the V and J calls and clone size; D and trimming were determined from the DNA. This sample's records show under 200,000 clones. The ten most abundant clones make up approximately 0.82% of the sample.

V gives up 6 bases and J gives up 8 bases, and the segment between their germline ends measures 17 bases. CDR1 and CDR2 (SQVTM, ANQGSEA) derive from the germline V gene. The CDR3 sequence holds 13 residues, the cysteine and phenylalanine included. This entry keeps only the CDR3 DNA: 39 bases, framed from base 1. Results the study describes overall, beyond this receptor: The 87-base-pair reads could not distinguish some IMGT-functional V segments, including TRBV6-2 and TRBV6-3, so those segments were excluded. Correlated functional status among segregating V segments might reflect linkage disequilibrium, but an unknown experimental factor could not be ruled out. A later genetic analysis associated a missense DCLRE1C variant with V-gene and J-gene trimming of TCR beta chains, and an independent cohort replicated the association. Specific HLA alleles were associated with 18,000 or so TCR beta sequences at a false discovery rate of 0.05 in a later analysis. In a later analysis, TCR association rates were found to vary across HLA loci, with the most associated TCRs seen for DRB1 alleles and the fewest for HLA-C alleles. According to a later genetic analysis, donors in an Asian-associated ancestry cluster had fewer N-insertions in productive TCRs than the approximately 670-donor mean. According to a later analysis, most CMV-associated TCR beta chains appeared to be HLA-restricted, and the HLA associations seemed to be driven largely by CMV exposure. A few of the identified cytomegalovirus-associated TCR beta chains were confirmed in vitro to be specific for cytomegalovirus antigens. In a later analysis, HLA-associated TCR beta chains showed more clonal expansion and lower generation probabilities than non-associated chains that were equally common. Roughly uniform sequencing depth across donors was assumed in presence/absence analyses, although this assumption may not hold. Most TCR sequences were seen in very few donors, while some public TCRs were found in many individuals. In an earlier analysis of more than 450 of the donors, most TCR beta V segments were observed in productive rearrangements about 87% or about 30% of the time, broadly matching IMGT annotations. Because HLA typing was unavailable for some donors at each locus, only the typed subset was used in association tests. The study gave a list of about 160 TCR beta chains associated with cytomegalovirus. The only immune exposure information available for the cohort was CMV serostatus. The authors suggested that the approach could potentially be extended to other disease states and immunological phenotypes. A later analysis reported that several top co-occurrence clusters appeared linked to parvovirus B19, influenza, CMV and Epstein-Barr virus. A cluster of highly shared sequence variants was judged likely to represent a technical artifact of the sequencing pipeline. Strong co-occurrence of HLA alleles, especially DR and DQ, made assigning TCR associations to individual alleles difficult. In this cohort, only TCR beta chains were sequenced, and detectable features were limited by the absence of alpha or paired-chain data. A further reported finding was that TCR beta sequences accurately predicted the HLA-A and HLA-B alleles for most subjects in the first cohort. The earlier analysis of almost 600 of the donors excluded roughly 16 rarely observed V segments, including chromosome 9 orphons, because counts were too low. Cytomegalovirus status was reported to be diagnosed by the classifier with high specificity and sensitivity in both the original and validation cohorts.

The receptor chain draws on TRBV29-1 and TRBJ2-4; TRBD1 is perhaps the D gene, given 6 matching bases. The clonotype was recovered from a woman younger than 30 in good health and CMV-seropositive. Sequencing was performed on PBMCs. The DNA reads TGCAGCGTATTTAGCAGGGGAAGGGACATTCAGTACTTC. Translated, this gives CSVFSRGRDIQYF. Beyond the CDR3, the reference TRBV29-1 and TRBJ2-4 genes provide the residues; the full variable domain reads: SAVISQKPSRDICQRGTSLTIQCQVDSQVTMMFWYRQQPGQSLTLIATANQGSEATYESGFVIDKFPISRPNLTFSTLTVSNMSPEDSSIYLCSVFSRGRDIQYFGAGTRLSVL.